This TCR beta chain was sequenced for a study of T-cell reconstitution after alpha-beta-depleted transplantation in children. The study's findings and limits: Newly generated T cells supplied most T-cell counts and diversity one year post-transplant. Several patients had high TCRbeta diversity at day 60; it came from surviving recipient T cells and thymic progenitors.

The CDR3 extends over 14 amino acids. Germline CDR1 reads DFQATT; CDR2 reads SNEGSKA (reference sequence). V was pared by 4 bases and J by 4 bases, with 9 bases of the junction left unmatched. About this clonotype itself: Antigen specificity is unknown.

Researchers prepared the TCRbeta library using unique molecular identifiers, the study reports. TCRdb analysed the PCR reads with MiXCR anew, one entry per CDR3 protein. Of around 450,000 distinct CDR3 sequences listed, about 17% are singletons. The chain carries TRBV20-1 and TRBJ1-2, with 7 bases fitting TRBD1. This material consisted of PBMCs, mostly from graft donor cells, taken 360 days after TCRalphabeta/CD19-depleted stem cell transplant. The sequence derives from a boy under two years old who had a stem cell transplant for Wiskott-Aldrich syndrome, so the T cells may come from the graft donor. The CDR3 loop is CSATARGRSYGYTF. Written as DNA, the CDR3 is TGCAGTGCTACCGCAAGGGGGCGAAGCTATGGCTACACCTTC.